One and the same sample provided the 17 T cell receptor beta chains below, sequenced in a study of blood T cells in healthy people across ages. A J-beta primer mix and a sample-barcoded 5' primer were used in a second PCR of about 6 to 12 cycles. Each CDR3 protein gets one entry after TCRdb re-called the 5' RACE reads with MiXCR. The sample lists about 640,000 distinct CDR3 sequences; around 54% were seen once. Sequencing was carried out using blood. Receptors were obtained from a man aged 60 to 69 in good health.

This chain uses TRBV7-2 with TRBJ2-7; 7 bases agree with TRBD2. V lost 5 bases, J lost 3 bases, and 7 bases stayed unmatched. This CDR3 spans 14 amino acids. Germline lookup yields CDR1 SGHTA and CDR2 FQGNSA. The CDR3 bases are TGTGCCAGCAGCATGACTAGCAAGGACTACGAGCAGTACTTC. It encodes CASSMTSKDYEQYF.

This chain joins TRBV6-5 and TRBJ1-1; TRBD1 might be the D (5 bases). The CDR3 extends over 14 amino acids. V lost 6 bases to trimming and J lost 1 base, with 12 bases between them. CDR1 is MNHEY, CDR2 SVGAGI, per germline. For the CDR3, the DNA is TGTGCCAGCAGGAGGAGGGGCTCGAACACTGAAGCTTTCTTT. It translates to CASRRRGSNTEAFF.

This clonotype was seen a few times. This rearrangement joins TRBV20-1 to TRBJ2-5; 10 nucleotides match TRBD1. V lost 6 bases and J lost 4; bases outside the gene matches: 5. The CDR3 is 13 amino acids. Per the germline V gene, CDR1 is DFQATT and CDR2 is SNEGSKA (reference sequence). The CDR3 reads CSAPGQGRETQYF. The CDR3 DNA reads TGCAGTGCACCGGGACAGGGGAGAGAGACCCAGTACTTC.

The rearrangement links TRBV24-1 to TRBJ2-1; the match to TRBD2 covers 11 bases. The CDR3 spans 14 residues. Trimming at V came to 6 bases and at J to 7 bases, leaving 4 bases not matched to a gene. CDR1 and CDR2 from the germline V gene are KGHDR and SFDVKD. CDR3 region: CATSLAGGENEQFF. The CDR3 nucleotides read TGTGCCACCAGTCTAGCGGGGGGCGAGAATGAGCAGTTCTTC.

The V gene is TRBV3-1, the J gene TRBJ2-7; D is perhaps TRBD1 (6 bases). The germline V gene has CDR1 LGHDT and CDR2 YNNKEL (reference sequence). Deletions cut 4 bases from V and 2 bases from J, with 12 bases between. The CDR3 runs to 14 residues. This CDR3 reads CASSPHRAPYEQYF. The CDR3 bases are TGTGCCAGCAGCCCACACAGGGCCCCCTACGAGCAGTACTTC.

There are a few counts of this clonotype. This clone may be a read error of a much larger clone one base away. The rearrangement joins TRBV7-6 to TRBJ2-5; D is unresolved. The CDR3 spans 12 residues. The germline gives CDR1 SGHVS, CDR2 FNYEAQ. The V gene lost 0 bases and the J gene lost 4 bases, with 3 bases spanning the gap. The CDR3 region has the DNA TGTGCCAGCAGCTTAGCGGCAGAGACCCAGTACTTC. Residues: CASSLAAETQYF.

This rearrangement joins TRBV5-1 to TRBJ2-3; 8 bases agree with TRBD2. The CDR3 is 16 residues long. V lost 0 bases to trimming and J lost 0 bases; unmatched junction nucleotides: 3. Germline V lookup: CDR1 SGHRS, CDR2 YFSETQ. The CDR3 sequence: CASSLDPSGSTDTQYF. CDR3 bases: TGCGCCAGCAGCTTGGATCCTAGCGGGAGCACAGATACGCAGTATTTT.

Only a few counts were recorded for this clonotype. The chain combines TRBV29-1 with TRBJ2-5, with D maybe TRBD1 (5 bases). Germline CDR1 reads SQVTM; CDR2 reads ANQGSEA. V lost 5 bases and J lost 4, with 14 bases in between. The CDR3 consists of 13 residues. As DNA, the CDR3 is TGCAGCGTTCCCGCAGGGCAGGGAGAGACCCAGTACTTC. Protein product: CSVPAGQGETQYF. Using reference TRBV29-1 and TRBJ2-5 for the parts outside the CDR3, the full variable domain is SAVISQKPSRDICQRGTSLTIQCQVDSQVTMMFWYRQQPGQSLTLIATANQGSEATYESGFVIDKFPISRPNLTFSTLTVSNMSPEDSSIYLCSVPAGQGETQYFGPGTRLLVL.

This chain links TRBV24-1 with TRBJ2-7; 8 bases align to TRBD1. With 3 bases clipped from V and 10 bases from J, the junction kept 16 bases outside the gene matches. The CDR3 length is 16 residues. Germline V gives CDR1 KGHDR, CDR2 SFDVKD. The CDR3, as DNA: TGTGCCACCAGTGATCGGACAGGGTGGGGGCAAGAGATCCAGTACTTC. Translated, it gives CATSDRTGWGQEIQYF.

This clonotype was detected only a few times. The CDR3 DNA reads as TGTGCCAGCAGCAAGGTGCCGGACGCCAGTTTCTACAATGAGCAGTTCTTC. Translated, it gives CASSKVPDASFYNEQFF. The chain links TRBV21-1 to TRBJ2-1. TRBV21-1 is assigned pseudogene status. The CDR3 extends over 17 amino acids.

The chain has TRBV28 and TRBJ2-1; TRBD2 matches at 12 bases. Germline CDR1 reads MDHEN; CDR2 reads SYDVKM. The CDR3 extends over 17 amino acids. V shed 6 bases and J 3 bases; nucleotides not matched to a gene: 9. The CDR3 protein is CASSLRTSGADYNEQFF. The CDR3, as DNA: TGTGCCAGCAGCCTCCGGACTAGCGGGGCGGACTACAATGAGCAGTTCTTC.

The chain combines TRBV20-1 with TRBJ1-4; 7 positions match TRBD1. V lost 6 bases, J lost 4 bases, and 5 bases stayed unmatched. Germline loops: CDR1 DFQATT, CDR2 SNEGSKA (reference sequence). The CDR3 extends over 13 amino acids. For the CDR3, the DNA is TGCAGTGCCGGGACAGACTATAATGAAAAACTGTTTTTT. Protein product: CSAGTDYNEKLFF.

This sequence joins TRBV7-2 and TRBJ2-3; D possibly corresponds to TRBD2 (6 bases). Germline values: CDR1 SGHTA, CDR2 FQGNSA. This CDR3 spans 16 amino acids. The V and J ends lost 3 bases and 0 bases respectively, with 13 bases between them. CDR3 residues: CASSLGGLTSTDTQYF. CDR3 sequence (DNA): TGTGCCAGCAGCTTGGGGGGTCTTACTAGCACAGATACGCAGTATTTT.

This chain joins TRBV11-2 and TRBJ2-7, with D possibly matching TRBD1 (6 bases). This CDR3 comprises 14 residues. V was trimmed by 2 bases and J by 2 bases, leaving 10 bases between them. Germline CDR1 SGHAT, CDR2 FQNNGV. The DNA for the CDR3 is TGTGCCAGCAGCTTAAGAGGACAGACCTACGAGCAGTACTTC. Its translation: CASSLRGQTYEQYF.

The CDR3 DNA follows: TGCAGTGTTCCGGGACCCCAGGACCATGAGCAGTACTTC. Translation: CSVPGPQDHEQYF. The rearrangement links TRBV20-1 to TRBJ2-4; D may be TRBD1 or TRBD2 (5 bases each). Per germline, CDR1 DFQATT and CDR2 SNEGSKA (reference sequence). V was cut by 7 bases and J by 13 bases, with 23 bases left in between. The CDR3 is 13 amino acids.

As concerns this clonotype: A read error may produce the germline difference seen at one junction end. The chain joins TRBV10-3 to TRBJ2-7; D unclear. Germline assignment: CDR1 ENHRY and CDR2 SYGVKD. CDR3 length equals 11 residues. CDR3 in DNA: TGTGCCATCAGTGATACCTACGAGCGGTACTTC. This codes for CAISDTYERYF.

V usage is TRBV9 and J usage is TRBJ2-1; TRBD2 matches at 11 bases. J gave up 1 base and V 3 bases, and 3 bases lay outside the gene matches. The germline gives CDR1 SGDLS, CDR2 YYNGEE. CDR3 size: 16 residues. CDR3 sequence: CASSASGGLSYNEQFF. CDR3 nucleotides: TGTGCCAGCAGCGCTAGCGGGGGGCTGTCCTACAATGAGCAGTTCTTC.